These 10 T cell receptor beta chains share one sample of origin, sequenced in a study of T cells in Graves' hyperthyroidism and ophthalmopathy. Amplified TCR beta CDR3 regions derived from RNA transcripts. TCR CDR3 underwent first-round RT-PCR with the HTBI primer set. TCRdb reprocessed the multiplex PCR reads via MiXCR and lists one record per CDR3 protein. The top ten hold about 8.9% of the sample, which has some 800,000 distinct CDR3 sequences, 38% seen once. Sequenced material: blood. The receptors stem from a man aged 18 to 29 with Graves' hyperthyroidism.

The CDR3 coding sequence is TGCAGTGCTCCGCAGATTGGGGGAGGGGCTTTCTCCTACGAGCAGTACTTC. Translating it yields CSAPQIGGGAFSYEQYF. The genes are TRBV20-1 and TRBJ2-7, with TRBD2 identical over 7 bases. There are 17 residues in the CDR3. The germline CDR1 and CDR2 sequences are DFQATT and SNEGSKA (reference sequence). The V gene end was trimmed by 5 bases and the J gene end by 0 bases; junction bases not matched to a gene: 16.

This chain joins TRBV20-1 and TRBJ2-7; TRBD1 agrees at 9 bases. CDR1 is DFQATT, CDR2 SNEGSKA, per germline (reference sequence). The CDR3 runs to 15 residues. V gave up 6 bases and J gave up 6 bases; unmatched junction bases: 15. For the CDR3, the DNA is TGCAGTGCCCTAAGGGCCGGGACAGGGACCCCCGAGCAGTACTTC. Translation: CSALRAGTGTPEQYF.

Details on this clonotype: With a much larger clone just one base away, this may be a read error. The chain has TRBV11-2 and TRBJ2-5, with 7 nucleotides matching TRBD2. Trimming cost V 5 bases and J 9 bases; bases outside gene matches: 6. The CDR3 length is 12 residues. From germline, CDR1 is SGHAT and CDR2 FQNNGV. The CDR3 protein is CASSPYREAQYF. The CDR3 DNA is TGTGCCAGCAGCCCTTACCGGGAGGCCCAGTACTTC.

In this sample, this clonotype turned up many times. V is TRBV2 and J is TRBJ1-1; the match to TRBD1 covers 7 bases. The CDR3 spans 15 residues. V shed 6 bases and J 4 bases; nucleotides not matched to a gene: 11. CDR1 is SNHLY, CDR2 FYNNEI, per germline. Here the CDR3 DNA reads TGTGCCAGCAGGGAGGGGGGACAGATAGCCACTGAAGCTTTCTTT. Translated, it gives CASREGGQIATEAFF.

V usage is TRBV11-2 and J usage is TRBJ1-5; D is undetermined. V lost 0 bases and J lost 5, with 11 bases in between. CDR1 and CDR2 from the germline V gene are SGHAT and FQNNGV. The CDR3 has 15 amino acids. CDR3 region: CASSLDLPGDQPQHF. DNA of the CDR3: TGTGCCAGCAGCTTAGATCTCCCGGGAGATCAGCCCCAGCATTTT.

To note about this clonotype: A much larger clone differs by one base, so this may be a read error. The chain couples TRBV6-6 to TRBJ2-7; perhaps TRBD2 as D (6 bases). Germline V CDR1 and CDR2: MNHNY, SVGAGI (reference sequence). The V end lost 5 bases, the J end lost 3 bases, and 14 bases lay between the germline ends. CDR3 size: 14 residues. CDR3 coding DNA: TGTGCCAGCAGTGAACAGGAGGAGGGCTACGAGCAGTACTTC. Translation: CASSEQEEGYEQYF.

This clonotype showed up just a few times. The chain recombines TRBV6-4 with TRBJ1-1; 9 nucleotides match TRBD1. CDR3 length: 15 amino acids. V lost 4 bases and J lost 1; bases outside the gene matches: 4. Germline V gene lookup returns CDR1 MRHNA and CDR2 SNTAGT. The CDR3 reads CASSVPGQGNTEAFF. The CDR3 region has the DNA TGTGCCAGCAGTGTACCGGGACAGGGGAACACTGAAGCTTTCTTT.

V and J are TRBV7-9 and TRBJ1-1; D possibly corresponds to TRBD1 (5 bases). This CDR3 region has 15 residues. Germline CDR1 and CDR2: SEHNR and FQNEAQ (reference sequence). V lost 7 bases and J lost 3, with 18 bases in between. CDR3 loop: CASTRGGTKDTEAFF. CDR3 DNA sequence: TGTGCCAGCACCCGCGGCGGGACGAAGGACACTGAAGCTTTCTTT.

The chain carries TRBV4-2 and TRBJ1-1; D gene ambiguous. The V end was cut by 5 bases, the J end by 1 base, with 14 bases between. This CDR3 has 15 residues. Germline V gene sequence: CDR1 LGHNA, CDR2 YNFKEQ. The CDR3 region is CASSTPSTENTEAFF. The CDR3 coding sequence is TGTGCCAGCAGCACCCCCTCGACGGAGAACACTGAAGCTTTCTTT.

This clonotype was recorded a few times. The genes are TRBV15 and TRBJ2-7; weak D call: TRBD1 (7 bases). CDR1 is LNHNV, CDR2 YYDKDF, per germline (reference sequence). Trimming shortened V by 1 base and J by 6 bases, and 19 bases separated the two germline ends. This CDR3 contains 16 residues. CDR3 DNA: TGTGCCACCAGCAGAGCGGGGCAGGGGGGTCCACTCGAGCAGTACTTC. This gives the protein CATSRAGQGGPLEQYF.